The next 5 T cell receptor beta chains were all read from a single sample in a study of identical twins. One entry per CDR3 protein, called by TCRdb with MiXCR from the 5' RACE reads. The sample holds some 500,000 distinct CDR3 sequences, roughly a fifth seen once. These data were also reused for a study on T cells expressing NK-cell markers.

The sample taken for sequencing was CD4+ T cells sorted from blood. Source of these receptors: a woman aged 18-35 years in good health.

This chain connects TRBV11-1 to TRBJ2-3, with 8 positions matching TRBD1. CDR1 and CDR2 (germline): SGHAT, FQDESV (reference sequence). V trimming: 5 bases; J trimming: 14 bases; junction bases outside the gene matches: 6. The CDR3 consists of 11 residues. CDR3 protein: CASSNGQGRYF. In nucleotides, the CDR3 is TGTGCCAGCAGCAACGGACAGGGAAGGTATTTT.

This clonotype was counted only a few times. The J gene is TRBJ2-5, the V gene TRBV6-5; D is uncertain. The CDR3 totals 15 residues. CDR1 is MNHEY, CDR2 SVGAGI, per germline. V was shortened by 4 bases and J by 4 bases, with 16 bases between the two germline ends. CDR3 in amino acids: CASSSPGVAAETQYF. CDR3 coding DNA: TGTGCCAGCAGTTCGCCTGGCGTTGCGGCAGAGACCCAGTACTTC.

The chain has TRBV10-1 and TRBJ2-1, with 8 bases that match TRBD2. CDR1 is WNHNN, CDR2 SYGVQD, per germline (reference sequence). The CDR3 runs 16 residues. V trimming: 3 bases; J trimming: 0 bases; junction bases outside the gene matches: 4. As DNA, the CDR3 is TGCGCCAGCAGTGACCTAGCGGGCCGCTCCTACAATGAGCAGTTCTTC. This gives the protein CASSDLAGRSYNEQFF.

Here the CDR3 DNA reads TGTGCCAGCAGCTTGGAGGGCTTGAGCGAGCAGTACTTC. Its translation is CASSLEGLSEQYF. The chain has TRBV5-4 and TRBJ2-7, with D unclear. The germline gives CDR1 SGHNT, CDR2 YYREEE (reference sequence). With 0 bases removed from V and 6 bases from J, the gap between germline ends came to 10 bases. There are 13 residues in the CDR3.

This clonotype was picked up a small number of times. V is TRBV6-5 and J is TRBJ2-3; unclear D gene. CDR3 length equals 13 residues. V lost 2 bases and J lost 3, with 6 bases in between. Germline CDR1 MNHEY, CDR2 SVGAGI. CDR3 amino acids: CASSYRVTDTQYF. DNA for the CDR3: TGTGCCAGCAGTTACAGGGTGACAGATACGCAGTATTTT.